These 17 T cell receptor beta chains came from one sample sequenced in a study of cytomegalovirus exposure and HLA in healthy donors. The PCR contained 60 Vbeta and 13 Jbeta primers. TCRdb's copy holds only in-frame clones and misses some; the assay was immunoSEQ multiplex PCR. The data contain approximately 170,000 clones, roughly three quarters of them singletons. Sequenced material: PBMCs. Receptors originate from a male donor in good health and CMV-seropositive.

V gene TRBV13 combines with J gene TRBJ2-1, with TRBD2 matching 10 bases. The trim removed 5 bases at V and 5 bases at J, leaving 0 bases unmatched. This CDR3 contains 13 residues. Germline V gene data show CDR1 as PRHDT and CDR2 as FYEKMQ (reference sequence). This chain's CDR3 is CASSGTSDNEQFF. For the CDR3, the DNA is TGTGCCAGCAGCGGGACTAGCGACAATGAGCAGTTCTTC.

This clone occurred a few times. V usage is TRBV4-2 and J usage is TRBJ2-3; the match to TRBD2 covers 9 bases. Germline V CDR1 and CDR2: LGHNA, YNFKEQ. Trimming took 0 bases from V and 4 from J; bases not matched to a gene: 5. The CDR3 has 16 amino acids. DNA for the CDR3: TGTGCCAGCAGCCAAGATAAGGCGGGGGGGGCAGATACGCAGTATTTT. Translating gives CASSQDKAGGADTQYF.

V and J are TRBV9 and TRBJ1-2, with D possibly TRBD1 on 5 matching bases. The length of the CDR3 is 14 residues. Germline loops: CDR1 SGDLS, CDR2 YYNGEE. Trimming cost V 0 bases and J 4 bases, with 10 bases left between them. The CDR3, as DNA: TGTGCCAGCAGCGTAGACGGGGACTCCTATGGCTACACCTTC. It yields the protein CASSVDGDSYGYTF.

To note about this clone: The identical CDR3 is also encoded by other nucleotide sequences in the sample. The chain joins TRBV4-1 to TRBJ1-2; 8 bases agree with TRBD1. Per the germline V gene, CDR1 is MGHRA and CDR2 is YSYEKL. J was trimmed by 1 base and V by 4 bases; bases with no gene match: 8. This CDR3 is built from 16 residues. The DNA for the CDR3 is TGCGCCAGCAGCCCAGGGGACAGGATAAATAACTATGGCTACACCTTC. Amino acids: CASSPGDRINNYGYTF.

This chain's CDR3 is CASSYSPGENTIYF. CDR3 nucleotide sequence: TGTGCCAGCAGTTACTCACCAGGGGAAAACACCATATATTTT. This chain connects TRBV6-5 to TRBJ1-3; a possible D gene is TRBD1 (6 bases). CDR1 and CDR2 from the germline V gene are MNHEY and SVGAGI. Trimming pared 0 bases from V and 6 bases from J, leaving 9 bases between. The CDR3 loop spans 14 amino acids.

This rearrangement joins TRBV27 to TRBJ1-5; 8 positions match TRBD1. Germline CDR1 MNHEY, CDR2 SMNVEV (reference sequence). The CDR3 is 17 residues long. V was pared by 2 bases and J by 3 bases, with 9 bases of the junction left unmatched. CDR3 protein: CASSLIGTGNYNQPQHF. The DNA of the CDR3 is TGTGCCAGCAGTTTAATAGGGACAGGAAATTACAATCAGCCCCAGCATTTT.

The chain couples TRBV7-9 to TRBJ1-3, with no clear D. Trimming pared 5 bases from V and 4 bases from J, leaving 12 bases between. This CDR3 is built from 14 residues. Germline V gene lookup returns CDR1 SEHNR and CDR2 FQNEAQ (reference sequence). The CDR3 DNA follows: TGTGCCAGCAGCCCTCTCTGGAGAGGAAACACCATATATTTT. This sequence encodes CASSPLWRGNTIYF.

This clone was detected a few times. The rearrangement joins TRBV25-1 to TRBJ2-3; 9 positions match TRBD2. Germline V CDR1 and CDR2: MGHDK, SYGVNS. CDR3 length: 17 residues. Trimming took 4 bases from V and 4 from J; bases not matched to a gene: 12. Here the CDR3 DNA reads TGTGCCAGCAGTGTATCGGTAGCGGGGGCCTCGCCAGATACGCAGTATTTT. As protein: CASSVSVAGASPDTQYF.

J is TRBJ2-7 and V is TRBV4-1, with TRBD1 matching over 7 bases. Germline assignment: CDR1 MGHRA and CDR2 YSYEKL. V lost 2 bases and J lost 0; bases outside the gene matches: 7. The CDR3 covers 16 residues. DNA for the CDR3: TGCGCCAGCAGCCAATTTGGGACAGCTAGCTCCTACGAGCAGTACTTC. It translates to CASSQFGTASSYEQYF.

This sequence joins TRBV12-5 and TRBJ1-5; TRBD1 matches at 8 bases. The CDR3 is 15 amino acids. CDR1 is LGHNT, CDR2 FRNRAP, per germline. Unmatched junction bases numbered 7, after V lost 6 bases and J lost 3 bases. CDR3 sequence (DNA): TGTGCTAGTGGAAAAGGACAGGGAAACAATCAGCCCCAGCATTTT. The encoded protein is CASGKGQGNNQPQHF.

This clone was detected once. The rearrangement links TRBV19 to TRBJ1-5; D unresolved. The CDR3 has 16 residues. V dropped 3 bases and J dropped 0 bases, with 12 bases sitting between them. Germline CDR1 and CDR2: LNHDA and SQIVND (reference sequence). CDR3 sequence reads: CASSMETALSNQPQHF. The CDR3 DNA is TGTGCCAGTAGTATGGAGACGGCCCTTAGCAATCAGCCCCAGCATTTT.

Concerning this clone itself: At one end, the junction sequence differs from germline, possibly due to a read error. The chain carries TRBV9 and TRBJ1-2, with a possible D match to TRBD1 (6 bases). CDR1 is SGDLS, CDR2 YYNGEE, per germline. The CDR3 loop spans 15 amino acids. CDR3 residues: CASSVDGQTNHGYTF. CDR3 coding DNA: TGTGCCAGCAGCGTAGATGGACAGACTAACCATGGCTACACCTTC.

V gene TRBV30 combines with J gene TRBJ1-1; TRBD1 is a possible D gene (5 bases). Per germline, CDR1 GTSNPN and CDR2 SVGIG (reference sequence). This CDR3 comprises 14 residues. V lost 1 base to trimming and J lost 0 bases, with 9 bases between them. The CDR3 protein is CAWSEGALNTEAFF. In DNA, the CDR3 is TGTGCCTGGAGTGAAGGGGCCCTGAACACTGAAGCTTTCTTT. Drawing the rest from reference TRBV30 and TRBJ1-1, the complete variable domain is SQTIHQWPATLVQPVGSPLSLECTVEGTSNPNLYWYRQAAGRGLQLLFYSVGIGQISSEVPQNLSASRPQDRQFILSSKKLLLSDSGFYLCAWSEGALNTEAFFGQGTRLTVV.

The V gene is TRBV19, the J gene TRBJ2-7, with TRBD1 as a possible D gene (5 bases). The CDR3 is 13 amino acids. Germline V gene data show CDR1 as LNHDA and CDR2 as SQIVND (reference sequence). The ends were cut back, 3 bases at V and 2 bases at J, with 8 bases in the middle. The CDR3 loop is CASSMTVTYEQYF. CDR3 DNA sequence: TGTGCCAGTAGTATGACAGTTACCTACGAGCAGTACTTC.

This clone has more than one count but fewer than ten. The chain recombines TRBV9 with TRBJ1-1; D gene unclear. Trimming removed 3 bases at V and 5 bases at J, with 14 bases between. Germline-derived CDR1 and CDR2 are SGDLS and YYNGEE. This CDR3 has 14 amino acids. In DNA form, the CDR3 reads TGTGCCAGCAGCGCCGTCATTCCTAAAACTGAAGCTTTCTTT. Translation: CASSAVIPKTEAFF.

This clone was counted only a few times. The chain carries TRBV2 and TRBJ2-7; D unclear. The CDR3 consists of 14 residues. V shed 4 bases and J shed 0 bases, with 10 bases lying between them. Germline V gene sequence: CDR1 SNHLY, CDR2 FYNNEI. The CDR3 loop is CASSAPANSYEQYF. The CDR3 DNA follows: TGTGCCAGCAGTGCCCCAGCGAACTCCTACGAGCAGTACTTC.

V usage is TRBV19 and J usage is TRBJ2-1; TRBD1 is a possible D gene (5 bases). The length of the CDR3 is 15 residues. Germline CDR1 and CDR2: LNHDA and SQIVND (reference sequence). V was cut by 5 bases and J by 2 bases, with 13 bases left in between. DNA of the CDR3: TGTGCCAGTAGTGCCCAGGGCGAGCCCTACAATGAGCAGTTCTTC. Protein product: CASSAQGEPYNEQFF.